These 32 T cell receptor beta chains were all obtained from the same sample, sequenced in a study of long-term antiretroviral therapy in people with HIV. Sequencing relied on immunoSEQ assay v3.0, run at survey level. Here immunoSEQ multiplex PCR was the method, and the copy in TCRdb shows in-frame clones only, minus some. The sample yields fewer than 15,000 clones, 65% to 85% seen once. The starting material was unsorted PBMCs, obtained 0.8 years before starting antiretroviral therapy. Receptor source: a woman aged 40-49 years with HIV.

The rearrangement links TRBV28 to TRBJ1-1, with D possibly matching TRBD1 (5 bases). The CDR3 length is 16 residues. Deletions cut 6 bases from V and 2 bases from J, with 19 bases between. Germline CDR1 MDHEN, CDR2 SYDVKM. The CDR3 nucleotides are TGTGCCAGCAGCCCAGCTGCAGGCAGGGTCAACACTGAAGCTTTCTTT. Amino acids: CASSPAAGRVNTEAFF.

V gene TRBV5-4 combines with J gene TRBJ2-7; TRBD2 matches 10 bases. The ends lost 5 bases at V and 6 bases at J; junction bases unmatched: 5. The CDR3 runs 13 residues. In germline, CDR1 is SGHNT, CDR2 YYREEE (reference sequence). CDR3 coding DNA: TGTGCCAGCAGTCGGACTAGCGGAGCCGAGCAGTACTTC. It yields the protein CASSRTSGAEQYF.

The genes are TRBV6-5 and TRBJ2-5; D possibly matches TRBD1 or TRBD2 (6 bases each). Trimming shortened V by 1 base and J by 5 bases, and 14 bases separated the two germline ends. From germline, CDR1 is MNHEY and CDR2 SVGAGI. The CDR3 length is 15 residues. CDR3 bases: TGTGCCAGCAGTTACTTTGGGGGGCAGGCGGAGACCCAGTACTTC. This encodes CASSYFGGQAETQYF.

The V gene is TRBV6-6, the J gene TRBJ2-7; D is possibly TRBD1 or TRBD2 (5 bases each). Germline-derived CDR1 and CDR2 are MNHNY and SVGAGI (reference sequence). Trimming removed 2 bases at V and 2 bases at J, with 7 bases between. The CDR3 contains 13 residues. Here the CDR3 reads CASSYRGAYEQYF. The CDR3 coding sequence is TGTGCCAGCAGTTACAGAGGGGCCTACGAGCAGTACTTC.

The chain combines TRBV6-5 with TRBJ1-5, with no clear D. The V end lost 6 bases, the J end lost 3 bases, and 12 bases lay between the germline ends. This CDR3 spans 14 amino acids. Germline V lookup: CDR1 MNHEY, CDR2 SVGAGI. CDR3 coding DNA: TGTGCCAGCAGCACAGCGGGGATCAATCAGCCCCAGCATTTT. This codes for CASSTAGINQPQHF.

This clone has a handful of counts. The chain uses TRBV27 and TRBJ1-3; D not certain. Deletions cut 5 bases from V and 4 bases from J, with 9 bases between. Germline assignment: CDR1 MNHEY and CDR2 SMNVEV (reference sequence). The CDR3 is made up of 13 amino acids. The CDR3 DNA reads TGTGCCAGCAGTCCGTTAGGGGGAAACACCATATATTTT. Translating gives CASSPLGGNTIYF.

This chain joins TRBV19 and TRBJ2-1; D gene uncertain. In germline, CDR1 is LNHDA, CDR2 SQIVND (reference sequence). This CDR3 has 13 amino acids. The V end was cut by 5 bases, the J end by 0 bases, with 5 bases between. The CDR3 protein is CASSPNSYNEQFF. The CDR3 DNA reads as TGTGCCAGTAGTCCGAACTCCTACAATGAGCAGTTCTTC. The full variable domain, in which reference TRBV19 and TRBJ2-1 provide the parts outside the CDR3, is DGGITQSPKYLFRKEGQNVTLSCEQNLNHDAMYWYRQDPGQGLRLIYYSQIVNDFQKGDIAEGYSVSREKKESFPLTVTSAQKNPTAFYLCASSPNSYNEQFFGPGTRLTVL.

The chain is built from TRBV19 and TRBJ2-3, with TRBD2 matching 11 bases. This CDR3 contains 17 residues. In germline, CDR1 is LNHDA, CDR2 SQIVND (reference sequence). V gave up 6 bases and J gave up 1 base; unmatched junction bases: 9. CDR3 sequence (DNA): TGTGCCAGTAGCGTACTAGCGGGAGCCGCTCGCACAGATACGCAGTATTTT. Encoded protein: CASSVLAGAARTDTQYF.

CDR3 sequence: CASSSSGGRNQPQHF. As DNA, the CDR3 is TGTGCCAGCAGTTCCTCAGGGGGCCGCAATCAGCCCCAGCATTTT. This sequence joins TRBV5-5 and TRBJ1-5; 8 positions match TRBD1. V shed 5 bases, J shed 2 bases, and the junction held 6 bases outside the gene matches. There are 15 residues in the CDR3. Germline assignment: CDR1 SGHKS and CDR2 YYEKEE (reference sequence).

This sequence joins TRBV19 and TRBJ1-1, with 7 bases aligning to TRBD1. With 6 bases clipped from V and 13 bases from J, the junction kept 17 bases outside the gene matches. CDR3 length: 14 residues. Germline CDR1 and CDR2: LNHDA and SQIVND (reference sequence). The CDR3 DNA is TGTGCCAGTAGCACACCCGGACAGGTCGATTCTGGTTTCTTT. Amino acid sequence: CASSTPGQVDSGFF.

This clone has just one count. The chain recombines TRBV15 with TRBJ2-5; D might be TRBD1 or TRBD2, each matching 5 bases. The germline gives CDR1 LNHNV, CDR2 YYDKDF (reference sequence). CDR3 size: 15 residues. V dropped 5 bases and J dropped 2 bases, with 15 bases sitting between them. In DNA form, the CDR3 reads TGTGCCACCAGCTCCGGGGCGTACTCTCAAGAGACCCAGTACTTC. As protein: CATSSGAYSQETQYF.

CDR3 DNA: TGTGCCAGCAGTTTATATGTGGGGGGGTCCTACGAGCAGTACTTC. Encoded protein: CASSLYVGGSYEQYF. J is TRBJ2-7 and V is TRBV28; 7 bases are a match to TRBD2. Germline V gene sequence: CDR1 MDHEN, CDR2 SYDVKM. The CDR3 has 15 residues. Losses at the gene ends were 1 base for V and 1 base for J; bases not matched to a gene: 4.

The chain joins TRBV28 to TRBJ2-4; D is ambiguous. V was clipped by 3 bases and J by 1 base, with 10 bases between them. CDR1 is MDHEN, CDR2 SYDVKM, per germline. The CDR3 sequence is 15 residues long. CDR3 loop: CASSLGSLAKNIQYF. CDR3 coding DNA: TGTGCCAGCAGTTTGGGCTCCTTGGCCAAAAACATTCAGTACTTC.

The chain employs TRBV2 and TRBJ1-1, with 7 bases identical to TRBD1. The CDR3 is 13 amino acids. Germline lookup yields CDR1 SNHLY and CDR2 FYNNEI. V lost 6 bases and J lost 7; bases outside the gene matches: 8. The CDR3 is CASRPRGLIEAFF. CDR3 DNA sequence: TGTGCCAGCAGACCTAGGGGGCTGATTGAAGCTTTCTTT.

V gene TRBV5-4 combines with J gene TRBJ2-3; weak D call: TRBD2 (6 bases). Deletions cut 3 bases from V and 0 bases from J, with 11 bases between. This CDR3 spans 15 amino acids. CDR1 SGHNT and CDR2 YYREEE come from the germline V gene (reference sequence). CDR3 sequence (DNA): TGTGCCAGCAGCTCTACAAGCGGGAGCACAGATACGCAGTATTTT. Its protein product is CASSSTSGSTDTQYF.

J is TRBJ2-2 and V is TRBV7-9; TRBD2 agrees at 12 bases. Germline V gene sequence: CDR1 SEHNR, CDR2 FQNEAQ (reference sequence). J gave up 4 bases and V 3 bases, and 0 bases lay outside the gene matches. CDR3 length: 15 amino acids. The CDR3 sequence: CASSLGLAGTGELFF. The CDR3 region has the DNA TGTGCCAGCAGCTTGGGACTAGCGGGCACCGGGGAGCTGTTTTTT.

The sample holds a few counts of this clone. J is TRBJ1-4 and V is TRBV6-5, with D unresolved. V lost 5 bases and J lost 0, with 10 bases in between. The CDR3 has 15 residues. Germline CDR1 MNHEY, CDR2 SVGAGI. The CDR3 sequence is CASSPGSATNEKLFF. CDR3 bases: TGTGCCAGCAGTCCTGGGAGCGCAACTAATGAAAAACTGTTTTTT.

The V and J genes are TRBV28 and TRBJ1-2; D is uncertain. Germline V gives CDR1 MDHEN, CDR2 SYDVKM. The CDR3 runs to 14 residues. V lost 9 bases to trimming and J lost 4 bases, with 18 bases between them. Here the CDR3 reads CASNSGSGGYGYTF. DNA of the CDR3: TGTGCCAGTAATTCGGGCTCCGGAGGCTATGGCTACACCTTC.

The rearrangement links TRBV11-2 to TRBJ2-3; weak D call: TRBD2 (5 bases). V was pared by 4 bases and J by 1 base, with 15 bases between. The CDR3 loop spans 16 amino acids. Germline V CDR1 and CDR2: SGHAT, FQNNGV. The CDR3 DNA sequence: TGTGCCAGCAGCTCCTTGACTATCTCTGGCACAGATACGCAGTATTTT. It specifies CASSSLTISGTDTQYF.

The chain employs TRBV27 and TRBJ2-7, with D tentatively TRBD1 (7 bases). V shed 5 bases and J shed 3 bases, with 17 bases lying between them. CDR1 and CDR2 (germline): MNHEY, SMNVEV (reference sequence). CDR3 length: 15 residues. The CDR3 protein is CASSKQGRYDYEQYF. The CDR3 nucleotides read TGTGCCAGCAGTAAACAGGGGAGGTACGACTACGAGCAGTACTTC.

The chain combines TRBV12-5 with TRBJ2-5, with D perhaps being TRBD1 or TRBD2 (5 bases each). The CDR3 extends over 18 amino acids. CDR1 and CDR2 (germline): LGHNT, FRNRAP. V gave up 1 base and J gave up 5 bases, with 23 bases separating them. The CDR3 sequence: CASGLDPQRDPLGETQYF. For the CDR3, the DNA is TGTGCTAGTGGTTTGGATCCGCAACGGGACCCCTTGGGGGAGACCCAGTACTTC.

J is TRBJ2-2 and V is TRBV5-4; 9 positions agree with TRBD2. The CDR3 spans 17 residues. Per the germline V gene, CDR1 is SGHNT and CDR2 is YYREEE (reference sequence). The junction had 12 bases not matched to a gene; V was cut back by 4 bases and J by 5 bases. DNA for the CDR3: TGTGCCAGCAGCCCCAAGGGGGGGCGGGAGGGAACCGGGGAGCTGTTTTTT. As protein: CASSPKGGREGTGELFF.

The J gene is TRBJ2-3, the V gene TRBV4-1; 8 bases line up with TRBD2. The length of the CDR3 is 15 residues. The V segment lost 1 base and the J segment 6 bases; nucleotides outside the gene matches: 6. From germline, CDR1 is MGHRA and CDR2 YSYEKL. The CDR3 is CASSQVWRGVDTQYF. The DNA for the CDR3 is TGCGCCAGCAGCCAAGTATGGCGGGGGGTTGATACGCAGTATTTT.

The chain has TRBV29-1 and TRBJ2-3; TRBD2 is a possible D gene (6 bases). The CDR3 runs to 12 residues. CDR1 and CDR2 from the germline V gene are SQVTM and ANQGSEA. Trimming cost V 7 bases and J 2 bases, with 10 bases left between them. The CDR3 DNA sequence: TGCAGCGCCGGGAGAGACACAGATACGCAGTATTTT. This gives the protein CSAGRDTDTQYF.

This sequence joins TRBV6-5 and TRBJ1-5; D call uncertain. The V gene's germline CDR1 is MNHEY and CDR2 SVGAGI. Trimming took 0 bases from V and 4 from J, leaving 4 bases between them. The CDR3 runs 13 residues. The CDR3: CASSYSKNQPQHF. The CDR3 nucleotides read TGTGCCAGCAGTTACTCCAAAAATCAGCCCCAGCATTTT.

The V and J genes are TRBV5-4 and TRBJ2-5; maybe TRBD2 (5 bases). V was pared by 4 bases and J by 1 base, with 20 bases between. The CDR3 spans 17 residues. CDR1 is SGHNT, CDR2 YYREEE, per germline (reference sequence). The CDR3 bases are TGTGCCAGCAGCCATACAATTTTACCGGGAACCCAAGAGACCCAGTACTTC. Translation: CASSHTILPGTQETQYF.

The J gene is TRBJ1-2, the V gene TRBV7-9; 9 nucleotides line up with TRBD1. Per the germline V gene, CDR1 is SEHNR and CDR2 is FQNEAQ (reference sequence). CDR3 size: 13 residues. The trim removed 7 bases at V and 2 bases at J, leaving 2 bases unmatched. The CDR3 nucleotides read TGTGCCAGCAATGGACAGGGGAACTATGGCTACACCTTC. Its translation: CASNGQGNYGYTF.

V usage is TRBV19 and J usage is TRBJ2-5; no reliable D call. The ends were cut back, 1 base at V and 4 bases at J, with 7 bases in the middle. The CDR3 totals 13 residues. CDR1 LNHDA and CDR2 SQIVND come from the germline V gene (reference sequence). The CDR3 protein is CASSIAQGETQYF. The CDR3, as DNA: TGTGCCAGTAGTATAGCACAAGGAGAGACCCAGTACTTC.

V is TRBV14 and J is TRBJ2-3; D might be TRBD2 (6 bases). Trimming shortened V by 0 bases and J by 1 base, and 20 bases separated the two germline ends. The CDR3 contains 19 residues. Looked up from germline, CDR1 is SGHDN and CDR2 is FVKESK. As DNA, the CDR3 is TGTGCCAGCAGCCAAGAGTATCGGGGGTTTGCGGAAGGCACAGATACGCAGTATTTT. Its protein is CASSQEYRGFAEGTDTQYF. Full variable domain (missing parts from reference TRBV14 and TRBJ2-3): EAGVTQFPSHSVIEKGQTVTLRCDPISGHDNLYWYRRVMGKEIKFLLHFVKESKQDESGMPNNRFLAERTGGTYSTLKVQPAELEDSGVYFCASSQEYRGFAEGTDTQYFGPGTRLTVL.

The V gene is TRBV6-5, the J gene TRBJ1-3; a weak D match, TRBD1 (5 bases). From germline, CDR1 is MNHEY and CDR2 SVGAGI. The V gene lost 5 bases and the J gene lost 4 bases, with 15 bases spanning the gap. This CDR3 region has 15 residues. The CDR3 sequence is CASSGPGLKGNTIYF. The CDR3 DNA is TGTGCCAGCAGTGGTCCGGGACTTAAAGGAAACACCATATATTTT.

V usage is TRBV27 and J usage is TRBJ2-1; D unclear. CDR1 and CDR2 (germline): MNHEY, SMNVEV (reference sequence). Trimming took 2 bases from V and 8 from J, leaving 16 bases between them. CDR3 size: 15 residues. CDR3 in DNA: TGTGCCAGCAGTTTAGATGGTCGGCCGGTGGATGAGCAGTTCTTC. Amino acids: CASSLDGRPVDEQFF.

In this sample, this clone turned up a few times. The chain recombines TRBV5-4 with TRBJ2-7; 9 nucleotides align to TRBD2. The trim removed 4 bases at V and 3 bases at J, leaving 8 bases unmatched. Germline V gives CDR1 SGHNT, CDR2 YYREEE (reference sequence). The CDR3 is 15 amino acids. CDR3 bases: TGTGCCAGCAGCCTTGAGCGGGAGGCCTTCTACGAGCAGTACTTC. The encoded protein is CASSLEREAFYEQYF.